The clone carrying this TCR beta chain was detected many times. Its antigen is not identified. This specimen comes from a study of T-cell reconstitution after alpha-beta-depleted transplantation in children. Findings and limits, study-wide: Surviving recipient T cells and intrathymic progenitors accounted for some patients' high TCRbeta diversity at day 60. Diversity and T-cell counts at one year after transplant derived mostly from new T cells.

This CDR3 comprises 15 residues. Trimming pared 6 bases from V and 1 base from J, leaving 16 bases between. Germline V gene lookup returns CDR1 DFQATT and CDR2 SNEGSKA (reference sequence). Construction of the TCRbeta library involved unique molecular identifiers. TCRdb used MiXCR to reprocess the PCR reads, holding one entry per CDR3 protein. The sample comprises hundreds of thousands of distinct CDR3 sequences, under 25% of which are singletons, and 13% to 15% rests with the top ten. The specimen comprised PBMCs, mostly from graft donor cells, sampled 360 days after TCRalphabeta/CD19-depleted stem cell transplant. This chain uses TRBV20-1 with TRBJ2-4; TRBD2 might be the D (5 bases). This TCR was sampled from a boy under two years old who had a stem cell transplant for acute myeloid leukemia, so the T cells may come from the graft donor. CDR3 coding DNA: TGCAGTGCCCCCCTAGCCTTAGGGGCCAAAAACATTCAGTACTTC. Its translation: CSAPLALGAKNIQYF.